This T cell receptor (beta chain) was observed in a study of cytomegalovirus exposure and HLA in healthy donors. Study-level information: The study's early data release held 75 million to 95 million unique TCRs from HLA-typed donors.

Comment on this clone: The antigen is not known.

The CDR3 sequence is 18 residues long. General study results and limits: According to the study, roughly 180 TCR beta chains were cytomegalovirus-associated. Cytomegalovirus status was reportedly diagnosed by the classifier with high sensitivity and specificity. Usually a TCR sequence was rare, but some public TCRs were found in many donors.

PCR was performed using 60 Vbeta and 13 Jbeta primers. Clones were sequenced by immunoSEQ multiplex PCR, and TCRdb holds only the in-frame ones, with some missing. The sample shows around 190,000 clones, over 70% of them seen only once. The specimen was PBMCs. The TCR was taken from a woman aged 50 to 60 in good health and CMV-seronegative. V usage is TRBV21-1 and J usage is TRBJ1-1. TRBV21-1 is assigned pseudogene status. The CDR3 sequence: CASSKGIVAGRGGTEAFF. The CDR3 coding sequence is TGTGCCAGCAGCAAAGGAATCGTAGCAGGGAGGGGGGGGACTGAAGCTTTCTTT.